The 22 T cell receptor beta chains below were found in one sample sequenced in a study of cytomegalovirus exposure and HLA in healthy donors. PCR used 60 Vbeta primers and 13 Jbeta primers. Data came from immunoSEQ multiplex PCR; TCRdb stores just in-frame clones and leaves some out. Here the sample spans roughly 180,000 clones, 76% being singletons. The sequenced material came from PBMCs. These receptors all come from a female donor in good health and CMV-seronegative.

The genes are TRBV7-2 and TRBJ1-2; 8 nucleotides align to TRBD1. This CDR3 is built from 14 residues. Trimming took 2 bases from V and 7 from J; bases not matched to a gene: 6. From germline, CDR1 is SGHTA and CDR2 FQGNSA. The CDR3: CASSLPGQAFGYTF. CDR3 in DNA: TGTGCCAGCAGCTTACCGGGACAGGCCTTTGGCTACACCTTC.

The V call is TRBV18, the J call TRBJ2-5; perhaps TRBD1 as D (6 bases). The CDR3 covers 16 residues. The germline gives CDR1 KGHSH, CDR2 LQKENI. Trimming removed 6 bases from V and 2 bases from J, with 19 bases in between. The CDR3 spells CASSAFPGHQQETQYF. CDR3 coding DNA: TGTGCCAGCTCGGCTTTCCCGGGACACCAACAAGAGACCCAGTACTTC.

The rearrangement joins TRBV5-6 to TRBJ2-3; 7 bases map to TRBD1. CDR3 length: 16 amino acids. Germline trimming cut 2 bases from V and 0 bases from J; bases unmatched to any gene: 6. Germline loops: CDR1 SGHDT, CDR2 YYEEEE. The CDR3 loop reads CASSLPGGASTDTQYF. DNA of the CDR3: TGTGCCAGCAGCTTACCAGGGGGTGCTAGCACAGATACGCAGTATTTT.

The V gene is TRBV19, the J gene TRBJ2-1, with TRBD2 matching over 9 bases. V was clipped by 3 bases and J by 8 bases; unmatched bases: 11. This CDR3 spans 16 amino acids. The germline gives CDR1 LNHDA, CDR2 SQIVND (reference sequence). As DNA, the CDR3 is TGTGCCAGTAGTATGGGCGGGAGGGTTATCGGGGATGAGCAGTTCTTC. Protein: CASSMGGRVIGDEQFF.

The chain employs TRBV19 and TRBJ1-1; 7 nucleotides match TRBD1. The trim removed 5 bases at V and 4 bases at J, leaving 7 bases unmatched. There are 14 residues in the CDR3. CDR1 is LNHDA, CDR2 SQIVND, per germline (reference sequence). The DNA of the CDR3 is TGTGCCAGTAGTGATACAGGGGATTCCACTGAAGCTTTCTTT. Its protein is CASSDTGDSTEAFF. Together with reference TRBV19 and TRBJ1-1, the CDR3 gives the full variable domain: DGGITQSPKYLFRKEGQNVTLSCEQNLNHDAMYWYRQDPGQGLRLIYYSQIVNDFQKGDIAEGYSVSREKKESFPLTVTSAQKNPTAFYLCASSDTGDSTEAFFGQGTRLTVV.

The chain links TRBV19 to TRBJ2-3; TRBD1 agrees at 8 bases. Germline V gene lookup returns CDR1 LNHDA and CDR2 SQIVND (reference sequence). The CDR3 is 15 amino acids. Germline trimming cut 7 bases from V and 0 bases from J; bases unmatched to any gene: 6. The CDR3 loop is CASIQQGDSTDTQYF. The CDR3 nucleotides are TGTGCCAGTATTCAACAGGGGGATAGCACAGATACGCAGTATTTT. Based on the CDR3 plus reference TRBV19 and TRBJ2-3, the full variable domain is DGGITQSPKYLFRKEGQNVTLSCEQNLNHDAMYWYRQDPGQGLRLIYYSQIVNDFQKGDIAEGYSVSREKKESFPLTVTSAQKNPTAFYLCASIQQGDSTDTQYFGPGTRLTVL.

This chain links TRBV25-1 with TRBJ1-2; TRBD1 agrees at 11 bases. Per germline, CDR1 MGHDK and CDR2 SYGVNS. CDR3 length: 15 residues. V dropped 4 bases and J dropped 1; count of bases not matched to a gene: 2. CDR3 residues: CASSAGTGGNYGYTF. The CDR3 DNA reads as TGTGCCAGCAGTGCCGGGACAGGGGGTAACTATGGCTACACCTTC.

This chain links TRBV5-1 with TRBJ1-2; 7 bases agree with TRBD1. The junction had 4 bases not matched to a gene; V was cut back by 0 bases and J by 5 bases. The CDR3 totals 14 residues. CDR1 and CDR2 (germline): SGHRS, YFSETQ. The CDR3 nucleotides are TGCGCCAGCAGCTTGGGACAGGGAGTATATGGCTACACCTTC. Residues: CASSLGQGVYGYTF.

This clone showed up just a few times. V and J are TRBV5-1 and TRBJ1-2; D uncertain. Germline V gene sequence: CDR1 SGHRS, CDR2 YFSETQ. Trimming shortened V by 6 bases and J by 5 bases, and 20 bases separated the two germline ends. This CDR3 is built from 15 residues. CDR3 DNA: TGCGCCAGCATGGGAGTACCAGGATCCGAGTATGGCTACACCTTC. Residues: CASMGVPGSEYGYTF.

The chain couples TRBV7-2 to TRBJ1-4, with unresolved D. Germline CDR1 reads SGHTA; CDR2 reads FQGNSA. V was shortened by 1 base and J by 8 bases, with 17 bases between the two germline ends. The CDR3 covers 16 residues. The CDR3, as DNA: TGTGCCAGCAGCTTAGGTTCTTGGCGGATGGCCGAAAAACTGTTTTTT. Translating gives CASSLGSWRMAEKLFF.

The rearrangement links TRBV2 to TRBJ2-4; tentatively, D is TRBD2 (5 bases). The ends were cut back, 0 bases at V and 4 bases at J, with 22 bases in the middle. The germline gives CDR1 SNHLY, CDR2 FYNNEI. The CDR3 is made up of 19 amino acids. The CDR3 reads CASSEALRQTRAGKNIQYF. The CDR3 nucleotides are TGTGCCAGCAGTGAAGCGCTTCGTCAAACGAGGGCCGGGAAAAACATTCAGTACTTC.

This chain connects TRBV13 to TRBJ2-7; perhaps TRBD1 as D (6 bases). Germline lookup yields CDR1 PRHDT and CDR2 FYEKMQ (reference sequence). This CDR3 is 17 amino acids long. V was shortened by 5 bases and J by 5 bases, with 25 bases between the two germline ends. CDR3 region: CASSHTTRNRAYHEQYF. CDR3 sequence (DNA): TGTGCCAGCAGCCATACAACGAGGAACAGGGCGTACCACGAGCAGTACTTC.

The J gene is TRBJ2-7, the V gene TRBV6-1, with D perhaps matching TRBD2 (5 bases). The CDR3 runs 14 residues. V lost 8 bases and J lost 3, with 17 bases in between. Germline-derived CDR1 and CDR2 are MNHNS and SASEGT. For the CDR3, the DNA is TGTGCCAGCCAATCGACAACTAGGGTCTACGAGCAGTACTTC. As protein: CASQSTTRVYEQYF.

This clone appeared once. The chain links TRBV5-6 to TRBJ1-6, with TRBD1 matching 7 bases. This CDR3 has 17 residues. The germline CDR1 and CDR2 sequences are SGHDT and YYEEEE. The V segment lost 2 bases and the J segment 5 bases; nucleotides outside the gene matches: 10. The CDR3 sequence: CASSFWKWDSHNSPLHF. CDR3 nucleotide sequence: TGTGCCAGCAGCTTCTGGAAGTGGGACAGTCATAATTCACCCCTCCACTTT.

The CDR3 nucleotides read TGCAGCGCTTTGATCCGGGGGGATTCGGATGGCTACACCTTC. Protein: CSALIRGDSDGYTF. The chain couples TRBV29-1 to TRBJ1-2, with a weak D call TRBD1 (5 bases). The V end was cut by 7 bases, the J end by 6 bases, with 21 bases between. CDR1 is SQVTM and CDR2 is ANQGSEA in the germline V gene. This CDR3 spans 14 amino acids.

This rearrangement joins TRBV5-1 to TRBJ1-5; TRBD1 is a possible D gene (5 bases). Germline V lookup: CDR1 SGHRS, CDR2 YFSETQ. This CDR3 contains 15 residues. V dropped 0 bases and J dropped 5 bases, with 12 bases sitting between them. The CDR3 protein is CASSLEPGKDQPQHF. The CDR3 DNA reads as TGCGCCAGCAGCTTGGAGCCAGGGAAGGATCAGCCCCAGCATTTT.

The CDR3 here is CASSLGGQTNQPQHF. The CDR3 DNA reads as TGTGCCAGCAGCTTAGGTGGACAGACCAATCAGCCCCAGCATTTT. V and J are TRBV7-3 and TRBJ1-5; TRBD1 might be the D (6 bases). This CDR3 has 15 residues. Germline V gene lookup returns CDR1 SGHTA and CDR2 FQGTGA. V was shortened by 2 bases and J by 3 bases, with 11 bases between the two germline ends.

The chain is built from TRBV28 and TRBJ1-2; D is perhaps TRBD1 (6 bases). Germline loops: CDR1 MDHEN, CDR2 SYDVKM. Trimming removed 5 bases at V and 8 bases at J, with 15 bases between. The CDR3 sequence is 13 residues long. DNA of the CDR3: TGTGCCAGCAGTGAAGACAGGTTCGGGGGCTACACCTTC. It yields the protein CASSEDRFGGYTF.

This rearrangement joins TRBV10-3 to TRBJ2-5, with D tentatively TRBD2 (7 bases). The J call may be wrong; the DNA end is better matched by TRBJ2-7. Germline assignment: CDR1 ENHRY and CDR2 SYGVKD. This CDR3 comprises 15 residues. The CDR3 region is CAISESTGGRYEQYF. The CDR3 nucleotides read TGTGCCATCAGTGAGTCGACGGGGGGCCGTTACGAGCAGTACTTC.

This CDR3 reads CASSLAWTETEAFF. DNA for the CDR3: TGTGCCAGCAGCTTAGCTTGGACAGAGACTGAAGCTTTCTTT. This rearrangement joins TRBV7-2 to TRBJ1-1; a weak D match, TRBD1 (6 bases). V was cut by 0 bases and J by 5 bases, with 10 bases left in between. The CDR3 totals 14 residues. CDR1 is SGHTA, CDR2 FQGNSA, per germline. Looking up the rest from reference TRBV7-2 and TRBJ1-1 gives the full variable domain: GAGVSQSPSNKVTEKGKDVELRCDPISGHTALYWYRQSLGQGLEFLIYFQGNSAPDKSGLPSDRFSAERTGGSVSTLTIQRTQQEDSAVYLCASSLAWTETEAFFGQGTRLTVV.

CDR3 amino acids: CASRPLQLNSPLHF. The CDR3 DNA sequence: TGTGCCAGCAGACCTTTACAATTAAATTCACCCCTCCACTTT. The chain joins TRBV6-6 to TRBJ1-6, with D uncertain. With 6 bases removed from V and 7 bases from J, the gap between germline ends came to 13 bases. The CDR3 length is 14 residues. CDR1 and CDR2 from the germline V gene are MNHNY and SVGAGI (reference sequence).

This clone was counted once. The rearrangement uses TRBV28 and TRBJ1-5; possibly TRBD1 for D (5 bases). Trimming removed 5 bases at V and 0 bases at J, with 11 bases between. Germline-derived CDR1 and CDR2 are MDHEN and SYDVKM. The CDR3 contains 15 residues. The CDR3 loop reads CASSPHGGSNQPQHF. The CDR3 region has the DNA TGTGCCAGCAGTCCCCACGGGGGTAGCAATCAGCCCCAGCATTTT.